Sequencing of this T cell receptor (beta chain) was carried out in a study of blood T cell repertoires in COVID-19 (TCRdb year 2020). In terms of the full investigation: Collaborator samples came from the United States, Italy and Spain and covered acute and convalescent phases of COVID-19. The material from the prospective study consisted of cDNA or gDNA derived from T cells, B-cell-depleted T cells, or PBMCs. The dataset comprised deeply sampled blood TCRbeta repertoires from subjects exposed to, actively infected with, or recovered from COVID-19. The repertoires were made available in a free public database intended to serve as a resource for research on the immune response to SARS-CoV-2. Samples were obtained from the ongoing ImmuneRACE study (first 160 participants) and from 1,000 to 1,500 subjects provided by 6 global collaborators. A de-identified subject ID, COVID-19 status, age in years and sex were almost always included in the sample metadata. HLA class I and class II types, where available, came from metadata supplied by the sample provider rather than from assay-based typing.

As for this clone: This receptor's antigen is unknown. No much larger clone is present one base from it, and per-base qualities are unavailable.

Relative to germline, V is missing 4 bases and J is missing 4 bases, with 8 bases of the junction outside any gene match. The CDR3 numbers 16 residues from cysteine through phenylalanine. Only the CDR3 part of the read is kept: 48 bases, read in frame from the first base. CDR1 MNHEY and CDR2 SMNVEV are derived from the germline V gene (reference sequence). Samples from volunteer blood donors who had recovered from COVID-19 were contributed by a second Seattle source. Whole blood was collected in K2EDTA tubes by collaborating institutions according to the institutions' own protocols. For TCRbeta analysis, collaborator samples were shipped as frozen whole blood, as isolated PBMCs, or as DNA extracted from either sample type. TCRbeta CDR3 regions were amplified from genomic DNA by means of the immunoSEQ Assay, a bias-controlled multiplex PCR. From the authors' description of their analysis: Nucleated cell counts per sample were estimated from amplification of reference gene primers within the assay. To quantify the absolute abundance of each unique TCRbeta CDR3 rearrangement, sequence reads were collapsed and filtered. Productive Simpson clonality was computed per sample as the square root of Simpson's diversity index over productive rearrangements. In its TCRdb copy, this immuneACCESS table keeps in-frame sequences only and misses some clones. Where compared with another copy, unresolved V genes explain less than half of these, and the others have no known cause. That table gives V, J and clone size, and the DNA gave D and trimming. The sample table lists some 320,000 clones, around 87% of them with a count of one. Around 8% of the sample belongs to the ten largest clones.

Overall results and qualifications from the work: How much clinical and demographic metadata was included differed by source and by participant, and the metadata was provided uncurated.

The specimen was peripheral blood. This sequence was found in a woman aged 45-65 years who had recovered from COVID-19. In this chain, TRBV27 is recombined with TRBJ2-3, with 10 bases aligning to TRBD2. In nucleotide form, the sequence is TGTGCCAGCAGTTCACCTAGCGGGAGCTACCCAGATACGCAGTATTTT. This is translated as CASSSPSGSYPDTQYF.